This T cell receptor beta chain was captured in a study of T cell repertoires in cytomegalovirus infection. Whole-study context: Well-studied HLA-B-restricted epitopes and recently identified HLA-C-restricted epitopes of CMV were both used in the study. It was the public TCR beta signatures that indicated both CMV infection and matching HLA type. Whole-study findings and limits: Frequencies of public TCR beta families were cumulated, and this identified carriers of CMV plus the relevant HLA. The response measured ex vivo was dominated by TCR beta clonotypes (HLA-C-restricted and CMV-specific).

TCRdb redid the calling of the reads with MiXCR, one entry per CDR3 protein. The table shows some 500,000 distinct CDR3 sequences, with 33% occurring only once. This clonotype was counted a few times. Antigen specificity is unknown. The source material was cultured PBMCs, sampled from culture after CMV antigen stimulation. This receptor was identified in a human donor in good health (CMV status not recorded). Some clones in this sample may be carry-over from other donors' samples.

This CDR3 reads CASGLTRQRYNEQFF. CDR3 sequence (DNA): TGTGCTAGTGGTTTGACGCGACAACGCTACAATGAGCAGTTCTTC. J is TRBJ2-1 and V is TRBV12-5; D unclear. Germline V gene data show CDR1 as LGHNT and CDR2 as FRNRAP. The CDR3 totals 15 residues. Between the trimmed V and J ends, which lost 2 bases and 3 bases, there was a span of 11 bases.